This entry lists 21 T cell receptor beta chains sequenced from one sample in a study of T cells expressing NK-cell markers (TCRdb year 2020). Libraries were built with 5' RACE. The instrument given in TCRdb is Illumina HiSeq 2000. The reads underwent TCRdb reprocessing, giving one record for each CDR3 protein sequence and no DNA. This sample's table carries about 460,000 distinct CDR3 sequences. Under 1.5% of the sample is held by the ten biggest clonotypes. The sequenced material came from blood T cells: a sorted CD56 or NKG2C T cell subset, CD4+ or CD8+ T cells, or bulk PBMC T cells (not recorded which). Every receptor here comes from a woman between 45 and 60 years old in good health. Donor details come from another sample of the same person, matched by shared clones.

This rearrangement joins TRBV12-3 or TRBV12-4 to TRBJ2-2. This CDR3 has 12 amino acids. This chain's CDR3 is CASSLVSLELFF.

CDR3 in amino acids: CASSLPTLHLGNTIYF. The chain carries TRBV12-3 or TRBV12-4 and TRBJ1-3. This CDR3 spans 16 amino acids.

The rearrangement links TRBV12-3 or TRBV12-4 to TRBJ2-6. The CDR3 has 17 residues. This CDR3 is CASSLALGTSGANVLTF.

The chain joins TRBV20-1 to TRBJ2-2; the TCRdb D gene call, TRBD1, has no DNA to confirm it. In germline, CDR1 is DFQATT, CDR2 SNEGSKA (reference sequence). This CDR3 is built from 16 residues. This chain's CDR3 is CSARDRVGMDTGELFF.

The chain couples TRBV5-1 to TRBJ2-7. The CDR3 is made up of 13 amino acids. Per the germline V gene, CDR1 is SGHRS and CDR2 is YFSETQ. CDR3: CASSGAGVYEQYF.

CDR3 sequence reads: CASSPTGGGPYNEQFF. This chain uses TRBV5-1 with TRBJ2-1; lacking DNA, the TRBD1 call made by TCRdb goes unchecked. In germline, CDR1 is SGHRS, CDR2 YFSETQ. The CDR3 is 16 residues long.

This chain's CDR3 is CSVEGTSGKETQYF. V gene TRBV29-1 combines with J gene TRBJ2-5; checking the TCRdb D call of TRBD2 is not possible without DNA. Germline CDR1 reads SQVTM; CDR2 reads ANQGSEA. The CDR3 covers 14 residues. Full variable domain (rest looked up from reference TRBV29-1 and TRBJ2-5): SAVISQKPSRDICQRGTSLTIQCQVDSQVTMMFWYRQQPGQSLTLIATANQGSEATYESGFVIDKFPISRPNLTFSTLTVSNMSPEDSSIYLCSVEGTSGKETQYFGPGTRLLVL.

The chain recombines TRBV3-1 with TRBJ2-7; with no DNA, the TCRdb D assignment of TRBD2 cannot be verified. Looked up from germline, CDR1 is LGHDT and CDR2 is YNNKEL (reference sequence). The CDR3 is made up of 15 amino acids. CDR3 residues: CASSPWTFKAYEQYF.

The chain's CDR3 is CASRQDGRNTEAFF. This chain connects TRBV4-1 to TRBJ1-1. Germline V gives CDR1 MGHRA, CDR2 YSYEKL. The CDR3 is 14 residues long.

The chain has TRBV12-3 or TRBV12-4 and TRBJ1-1. This CDR3 contains 13 residues. The CDR3 loop reads CASSRSMNTEAFF.

This rearrangement joins TRBV5-1 to TRBJ2-7; checking the TCRdb D call of TRBD1 is not possible without DNA. This CDR3 has 13 residues. Germline CDR1 reads SGHRS; CDR2 reads YFSETQ. This CDR3 reads CASSPGTSNEQYF.

The chain combines TRBV27 with TRBJ2-5; the TCRdb call, TRBD2, lacks DNA for checking. The CDR3 contains 16 residues. The germline CDR1 and CDR2 sequences are MNHEY and SMNVEV (reference sequence). The CDR3 here is CASSSPTSGREETQYF.

The chain has TRBV20-1 and TRBJ1-1; TCRdb's D gene call, TRBD1, goes unchecked for lack of DNA. The CDR3 is 16 amino acids. Germline V gene sequence: CDR1 DFQATT, CDR2 SNEGSKA (reference sequence). CDR3 sequence: CSARPPKGREGTEAFF.

This sequence joins TRBV4-1 and TRBJ2-1; without DNA, the TCRdb call of TRBD1 cannot be checked. Germline CDR1 reads MGHRA; CDR2 reads YSYEKL. The CDR3 length is 14 residues. The CDR3 reads CASSRGQGNDEQFF.

The chain has TRBV10-3 and TRBJ1-1; TCRdb designates TRBD1, a call that cannot be tested without DNA. The CDR3 contains 13 residues. Germline V CDR1 and CDR2: ENHRY, SYGVKD. The CDR3 spells CATGDREVTEAFF.

The chain links TRBV6-5 to TRBJ2-3. This CDR3 has 12 residues. The germline V gene encodes CDR1 MNHEY and CDR2 SVGAGI. The chain's CDR3 is CASSPGKDTQYF.

The chain links TRBV3-1 to TRBJ2-3; there is no DNA to check the TCRdb D call of TRBD2. This CDR3 has 19 amino acids. Germline V gene data show CDR1 as LGHDT and CDR2 as YNNKEL (reference sequence). This CDR3 is CASSLQSGLAGSSTDTQYF.

This CDR3 is CASSWIAGERFF. This chain links TRBV4-1 with TRBJ2-1; TCRdb proposes TRBD2, but this gene call is untestable without DNA. This CDR3 comprises 12 residues. The V gene's germline CDR1 is MGHRA and CDR2 YSYEKL.

This rearrangement joins TRBV7-9 to TRBJ2-1; TCRdb selects TRBD2, and the lack of DNA leaves this call unchecked. The CDR3 contains 16 residues. The V gene's germline CDR1 is SEHNR and CDR2 FQNEAQ (reference sequence). The CDR3 is CASSSVGRAHNNEQFF. Filled out from reference TRBV7-9 and TRBJ2-1, the complete variable domain reads DTGVSQNPRHKITKRGQNVTFRCDPISEHNRLYWYRQTLGQGPEFLTYFQNEAQLEKSRLLSDRFSAERPKGSFSTLEIQRTEQGDSAMYLCASSSVGRAHNNEQFFGPGTRLTVL.

This rearrangement joins TRBV6-5 to TRBJ2-2; there is no DNA to check the TCRdb D call of TRBD1. This CDR3 is 15 amino acids long. CDR1 is MNHEY, CDR2 SVGAGI, per germline. CDR3 amino acids: CASRETGRESRELFF.

V and J are TRBV5-1 and TRBJ2-1; there is no DNA to check the TCRdb D call of TRBD2. This CDR3 comprises 17 residues. Germline V gene lookup returns CDR1 SGHRS and CDR2 YFSETQ. The CDR3 spells CASSLGLGGRAISEQFF.